This T cell receptor delta chain originates from a study of gamma-delta chains in newborns, infants, children. The CDR3 has 23 amino acids. The germline V and J ends were trimmed by 0 bases and 0 bases, with 34 bases remaining between them. From germline, CDR1 is GEAIGNYY and CDR2 EKD. TCRdb re-called clones from the reads via CATT. This table holds around 9,700 delta-chain clones, more than 20% found once. This clone turned up a few times. The specimen was blood. The receptor comes from a child who was a newborn, infant or young child, either healthy, febrile or measles-vaccinated (not recorded which). V gene TRDV2 combines with J gene TRDJ1, with TRDD3 as a possible D gene (6 bases). In nucleotides, the CDR3 is TGTGCCTGTGACACCGGATTTTCGGCGGCTTGGGGGTCCCCCCTCACAGACACCGATAAACTCATCTTT. Amino acid sequence: CACDTGFSAAWGSPLTDTDKLIF.